This T cell receptor (beta chain) was recorded in a study of blood T cell repertoires in COVID-19. This CDR3 has 14 amino acids. Germline-derived CDR1 and CDR2 are SGDLS and YYNGEE. Trimming took 3 bases from V and 6 from J; bases not matched to a gene: 2. As processed by the authors: For nucleated cells, counts were estimated from reference gene primer amplification. The repertoire was sequenced with immunoSEQ multiplex PCR; TCRdb's copy has only in-frame clones and lacks some. Clonal size and the V and J genes are those of that table, whereas D and trimming came from the DNA. The sample has 300,000 to 400,000 clones; about 89% are singletons.

This TCR was recovered from a woman aged 25 to 39 with COVID-19, enrolled during active disease. V is TRBV9 and J is TRBJ2-2; 10 bases line up with TRBD1. Sequenced: peripheral blood. As DNA, the CDR3 is TGTGCCAGCAGCGGACAGGGGGCCCCCGGGGAGCTGTTTTTT. This codes for CASSGQGAPGELFF.